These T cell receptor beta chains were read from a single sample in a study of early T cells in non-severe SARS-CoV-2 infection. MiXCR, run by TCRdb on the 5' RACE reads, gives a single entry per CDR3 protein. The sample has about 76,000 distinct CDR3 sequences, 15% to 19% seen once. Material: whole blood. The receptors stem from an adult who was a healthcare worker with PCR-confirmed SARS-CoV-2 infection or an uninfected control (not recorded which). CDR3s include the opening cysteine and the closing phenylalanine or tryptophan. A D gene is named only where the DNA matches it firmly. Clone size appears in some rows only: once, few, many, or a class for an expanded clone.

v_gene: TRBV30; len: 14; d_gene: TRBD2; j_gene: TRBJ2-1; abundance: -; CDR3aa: CAWTSGTGRGEQFF; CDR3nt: TGTGCCTGGACAAGCGGGACGGGGCGTGGTGAGCAGTTCTTC
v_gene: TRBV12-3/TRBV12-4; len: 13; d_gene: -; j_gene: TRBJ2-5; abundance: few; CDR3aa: CASRIATEETQYF; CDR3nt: TGTGCCAGCAGGATAGCGACTGAAGAGACCCAGTACTTC
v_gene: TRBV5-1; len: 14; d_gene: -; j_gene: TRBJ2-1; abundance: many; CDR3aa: CASSPLGGYNEQFF; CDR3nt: TGCGCCAGCAGCCCCCTGGGAGGCTACAATGAGCAGTTCTTC
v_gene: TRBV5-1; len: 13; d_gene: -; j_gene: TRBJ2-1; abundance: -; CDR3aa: CASSLVGNNEQFF; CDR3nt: TGCGCCAGCAGCTTAGTCGGAAACAATGAGCAGTTCTTC
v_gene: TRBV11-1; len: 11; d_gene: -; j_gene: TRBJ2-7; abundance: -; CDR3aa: CASSLEGVPYF; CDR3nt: TGTGCCAGCAGCTTAGAAGGGGTTCCGTACTTC
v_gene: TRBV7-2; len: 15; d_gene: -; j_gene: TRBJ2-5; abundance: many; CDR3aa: CASSSLGGFGETQYF; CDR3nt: TGTGCCAGCAGCTCCCTGGGGGGATTCGGAGAGACCCAGTACTTC
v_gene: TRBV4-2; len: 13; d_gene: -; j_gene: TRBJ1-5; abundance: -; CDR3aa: CASSRNFGQPQHF; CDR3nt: TGTGCCAGCAGCCGAAATTTTGGGCAGCCCCAGCATTTT
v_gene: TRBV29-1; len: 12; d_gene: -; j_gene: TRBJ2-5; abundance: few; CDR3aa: CSVSQGQETQYF; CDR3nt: TGCAGCGTCTCACAGGGTCAAGAGACCCAGTACTTC
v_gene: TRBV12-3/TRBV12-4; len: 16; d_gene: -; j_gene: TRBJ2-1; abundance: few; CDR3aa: CATSRGEASSYNEQFF; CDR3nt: TGTGCCACGTCGAGGGGAGAGGCCAGCTCCTACAATGAGCAGTTCTTC
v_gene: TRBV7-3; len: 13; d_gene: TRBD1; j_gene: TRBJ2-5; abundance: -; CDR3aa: CASSPGQEETQYF; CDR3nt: TGTGCCAGCAGCCCGGGACAGGAAGAGACCCAGTACTTC
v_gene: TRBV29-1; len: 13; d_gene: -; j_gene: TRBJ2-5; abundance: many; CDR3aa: CSVVVGGKETQYF; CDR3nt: TGCAGCGTTGTTGTGGGGGGCAAAGAGACCCAGTACTTC
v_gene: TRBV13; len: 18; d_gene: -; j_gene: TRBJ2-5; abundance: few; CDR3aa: CASSLVRGSLITQETQYF; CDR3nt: TGTGCCAGCAGCTTAGTACGCGGGTCGTTAATTACCCAAGAGACCCAGTACTTC
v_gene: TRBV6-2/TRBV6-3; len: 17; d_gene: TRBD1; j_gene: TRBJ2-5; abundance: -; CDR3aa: CASSWLGQGVPQETQYF; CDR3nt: TGTGCCAGCAGTTGGCTTGGACAGGGGGTCCCGCAAGAGACCCAGTACTTC
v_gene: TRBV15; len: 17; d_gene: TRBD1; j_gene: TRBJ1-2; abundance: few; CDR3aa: CATSRDPGTGGIYGYTF; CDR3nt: TGTGCCACCAGCAGAGATCCCGGGACAGGGGGCATCTATGGCTACACCTTC
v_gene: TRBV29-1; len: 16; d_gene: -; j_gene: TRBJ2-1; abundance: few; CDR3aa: CSVEDRGTSSYNEQFF; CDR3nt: TGCAGCGTTGAAGACAGGGGCACTAGCTCCTACAATGAGCAGTTCTTC
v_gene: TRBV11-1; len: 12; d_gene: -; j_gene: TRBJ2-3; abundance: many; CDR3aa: CASSLMSGTQYF; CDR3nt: TGTGCCAGCAGCTTAATGAGCGGGACGCAGTATTTT
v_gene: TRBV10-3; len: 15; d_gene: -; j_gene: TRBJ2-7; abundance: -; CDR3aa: CATRSWETLTSEQYF; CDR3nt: TGTGCCACCCGTTCGTGGGAGACCCTAACCTCCGAGCAGTACTTC
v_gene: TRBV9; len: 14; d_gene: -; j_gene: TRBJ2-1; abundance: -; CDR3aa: CASSVDGAGSKEFF; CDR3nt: TGTGCCAGCAGCGTAGACGGCGCGGGATCGAAGGAGTTCTTC
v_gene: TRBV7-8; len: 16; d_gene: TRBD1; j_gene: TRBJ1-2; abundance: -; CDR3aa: CASSLAPGQVIYGYTF; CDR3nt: TGTGCCAGCAGCTTAGCTCCGGGACAGGTCATCTATGGCTACACCTTC
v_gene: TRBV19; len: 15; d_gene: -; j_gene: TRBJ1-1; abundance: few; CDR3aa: CASILTGTANTEAFF; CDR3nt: TGTGCCAGTATTCTCACCGGGACTGCGAACACTGAAGCTTTCTTT
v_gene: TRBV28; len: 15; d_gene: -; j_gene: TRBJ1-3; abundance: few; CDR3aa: CASSPGPFVGNTIYF; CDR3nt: TGTGCCAGCAGTCCTGGACCCTTCGTCGGAAACACCATATATTTT
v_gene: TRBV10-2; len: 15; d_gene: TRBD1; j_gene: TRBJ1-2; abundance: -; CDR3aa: CASSESVGGSYGYTF; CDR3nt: TGCGCCAGCAGTGAGTCGGTAGGGGGCAGCTATGGCTACACCTTC
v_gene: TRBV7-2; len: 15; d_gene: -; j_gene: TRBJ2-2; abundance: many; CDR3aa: CASSLTSLNTGELFF; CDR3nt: TGTGCCAGCAGCTTAACTAGTTTGAACACCGGGGAGCTGTTTTTT
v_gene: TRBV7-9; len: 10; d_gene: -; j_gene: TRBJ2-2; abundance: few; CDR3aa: CASSFLELFF; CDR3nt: TGTGCCAGCAGCTTCTTGGAGCTGTTTTTT
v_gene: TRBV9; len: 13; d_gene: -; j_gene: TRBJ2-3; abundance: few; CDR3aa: CASSAINTDTQYF; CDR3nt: TGTGCCAGCAGCGCGATTAACACAGATACGCAGTATTTT
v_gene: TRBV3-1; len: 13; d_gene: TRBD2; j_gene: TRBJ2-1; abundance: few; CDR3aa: CASSSGLEGEQFF; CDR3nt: TGTGCCAGCAGCTCGGGACTAGAGGGTGAGCAGTTCTTC
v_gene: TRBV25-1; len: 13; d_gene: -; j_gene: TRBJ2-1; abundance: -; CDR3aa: CASSVDSYNEQFF; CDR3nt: TGTGCCAGCAGTGTGGACTCCTACAATGAGCAGTTCTTC
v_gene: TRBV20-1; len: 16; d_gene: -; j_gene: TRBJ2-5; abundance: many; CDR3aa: CSATKRLSRTQETQYF; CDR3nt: TGCAGTGCAACGAAGCGGTTATCGAGGACCCAAGAGACCCAGTACTTC
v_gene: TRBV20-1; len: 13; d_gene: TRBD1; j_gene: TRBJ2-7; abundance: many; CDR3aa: CSASGQGVNEQYF; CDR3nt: TGCAGTGCTTCGGGACAGGGGGTCAACGAGCAGTACTTC
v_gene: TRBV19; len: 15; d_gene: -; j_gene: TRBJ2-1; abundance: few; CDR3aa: CASSLSGSRANEQFF; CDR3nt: TGTGCCAGTAGTCTCTCCGGGAGTAGGGCGAATGAGCAGTTCTTC
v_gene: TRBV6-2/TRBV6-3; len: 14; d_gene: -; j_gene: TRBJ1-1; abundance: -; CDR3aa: CASSYPGISTGAFF; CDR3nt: TGTGCCAGCAGTTACCCGGGGATCTCCACCGGGGCTTTCTTT
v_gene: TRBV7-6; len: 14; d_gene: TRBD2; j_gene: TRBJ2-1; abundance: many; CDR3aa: CASSATGLAYEQFF; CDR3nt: TGTGCCAGCAGCGCCACGGGACTAGCATATGAGCAGTTCTTC
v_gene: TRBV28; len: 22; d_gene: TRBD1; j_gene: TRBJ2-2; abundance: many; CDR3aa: CASSAQRRGQGGFVGYTGELFF; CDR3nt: TGTGCCAGCAGTGCCCAGCGACGGGGACAGGGTGGGTTCGTTGGCTACACCGGGGAGCTGTTTTTT
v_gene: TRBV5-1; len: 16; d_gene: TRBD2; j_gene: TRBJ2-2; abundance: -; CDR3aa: CASSLGLGQLTGELFF; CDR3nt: TGCGCCAGCAGCTTAGGACTAGGACAACTTACCGGGGAGCTGTTTTTT
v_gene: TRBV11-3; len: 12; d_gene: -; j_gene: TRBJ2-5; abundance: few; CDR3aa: CASSSTQETQYF; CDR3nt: TGTGCCAGCAGCTCGACACAAGAGACCCAGTACTTC
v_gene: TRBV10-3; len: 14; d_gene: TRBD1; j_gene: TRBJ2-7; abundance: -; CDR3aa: CAISDRVQGTEQYF; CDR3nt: TGTGCCATCAGTGACCGGGTACAGGGGACCGAGCAGTACTTC
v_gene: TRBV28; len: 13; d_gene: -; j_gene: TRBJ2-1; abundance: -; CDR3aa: CASSLFGLNEQFF; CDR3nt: TGTGCCAGCAGTTTATTCGGCCTCAATGAGCAGTTCTTC
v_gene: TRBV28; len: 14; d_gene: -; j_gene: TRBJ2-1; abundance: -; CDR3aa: CASSYYRTGNEQFF; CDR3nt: TGTGCCAGCAGTTACTACAGGACGGGGAATGAGCAGTTCTTC
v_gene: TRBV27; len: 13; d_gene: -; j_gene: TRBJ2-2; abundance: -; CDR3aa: CASSPFSPGELFF; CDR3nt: TGTGCCAGCAGCCCGTTTAGTCCCGGGGAGCTGTTTTTT
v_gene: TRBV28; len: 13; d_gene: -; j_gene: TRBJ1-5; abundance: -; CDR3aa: CASSSGGGRPQHF; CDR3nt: TGTGCCAGCAGTTCTGGAGGGGGGCGGCCCCAGCATTTT
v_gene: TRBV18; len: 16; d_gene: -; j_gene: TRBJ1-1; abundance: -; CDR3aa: CASSPANRVEDTEAFF; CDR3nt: TGTGCCAGCTCACCAGCCAACAGGGTGGAGGACACTGAAGCTTTCTTT
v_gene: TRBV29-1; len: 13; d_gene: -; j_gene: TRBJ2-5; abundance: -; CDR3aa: CSAAGRRAMTQYF; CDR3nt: TGCAGCGCCGCGGGACGACGAGCGATGACCCAGTACTTC
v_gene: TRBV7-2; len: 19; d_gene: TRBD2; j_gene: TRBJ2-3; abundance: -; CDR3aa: CASTPRASGRALSTDTQYF; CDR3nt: TGTGCCAGCACCCCCCGCGCTAGCGGGAGGGCCCTCTCCACAGATACGCAGTATTTT
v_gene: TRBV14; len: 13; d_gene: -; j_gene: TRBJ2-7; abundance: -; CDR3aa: CASSQDDGGEQYF; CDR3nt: TGTGCCAGCAGCCAAGATGACGGAGGCGAGCAGTACTTC
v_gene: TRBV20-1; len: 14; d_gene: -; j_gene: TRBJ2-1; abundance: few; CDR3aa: CPISQLPGDNEQFF; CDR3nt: TGCCCCATAAGCCAACTCCCTGGGGACAATGAGCAGTTCTTC
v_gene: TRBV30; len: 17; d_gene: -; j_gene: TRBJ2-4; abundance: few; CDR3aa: CAWSVQGLAEIKNIQYF; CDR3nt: TGTGCCTGGAGTGTACAGGGGCTAGCGGAGATCAAAAACATTCAGTACTTC
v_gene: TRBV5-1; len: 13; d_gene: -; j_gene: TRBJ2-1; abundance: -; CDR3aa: CASSLTSTNEQFF; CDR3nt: TGCGCCAGCAGCTTGACTAGCACAAATGAGCAGTTCTTC